Following are 8 T cell receptor beta chains from one sample sequenced in a study of blood T cell repertoires in COVID-19. The table came from immunoSEQ multiplex PCR; TCRdb's copy has only in-frame clones and leaves some out. The sample shows about 200,000 clones, just under 90% of them seen only once. The sequenced sample consisted of PBMCs or T cells enriched from blood (not recorded which). The receptors were gathered from a woman aged 25 to 39 with acute COVID-19.

The rearrangement joins TRBV7-9 to TRBJ1-2; D unresolved. Trimming removed 0 bases at V and 4 bases at J, with 12 bases between. This CDR3 has 15 amino acids. Germline CDR1 and CDR2: SEHNR and FQNEAQ (reference sequence). The CDR3 protein is CASSLAGSDSYGYTF. The CDR3 DNA sequence: TGTGCCAGCAGCTTAGCCGGGAGCGATTCCTATGGCTACACCTTC.

This clone was seen only a few times. V and J are TRBV29-1 and TRBJ2-7, with 8 nucleotides matching TRBD1. The V and J ends lost 7 bases and 2 bases, in that order; junction bases with no gene match: 7. The CDR3 has 13 amino acids. The germline CDR1 and CDR2 sequences are SQVTM and ANQGSEA. CDR3 DNA: TGCAGCGCAGGGGGCAAATCCCCCTACGAGCAGTACTTC. Translated, it gives CSAGGKSPYEQYF.

The V gene is TRBV4-3, the J gene TRBJ2-5; the D gene is possibly TRBD1 (6 bases). Trimming shortened V by 1 base and J by 2 bases, and 14 bases separated the two germline ends. The CDR3 runs 16 residues. Germline CDR1 and CDR2: LGHNA and YSLEER. The CDR3 sequence: CASSQGGGLGQETQYF. The CDR3, as DNA: TGCGCCAGCAGCCAAGGTGGGGGCCTCGGGCAAGAGACCCAGTACTTC.

The rearrangement links TRBV5-6 to TRBJ1-6; D is unresolved. In germline, CDR1 is SGHDT, CDR2 YYEEEE. V lost 0 bases and J lost 10, with 8 bases in between. The CDR3 consists of 13 residues. CDR3 residues: CASSLGGRSPLHF. The CDR3 nucleotides are TGTGCCAGCAGCTTGGGAGGGAGGTCACCCCTCCACTTT.

The chain couples TRBV7-3 to TRBJ2-2, with D perhaps matching TRBD1 (6 bases). This CDR3 is built from 15 residues. V shed 5 bases and J shed 1 base, with 11 bases lying between them. The germline V gene encodes CDR1 SGHTA and CDR2 FQGTGA. The CDR3 spells CASSATQGNTGELFF. CDR3 nucleotide sequence: TGTGCCAGCAGCGCTACACAGGGGAACACCGGGGAGCTGTTTTTT.

The chain joins TRBV10-2 to TRBJ2-7; D might be TRBD2 (5 bases). The CDR3 is 14 residues long. The V end lost 2 bases, the J end lost 2 bases, and 10 bases lay between the germline ends. Looked up from germline, CDR1 is WSHSY and CDR2 is SAAADI. CDR3 nucleotide sequence: TGCGCCAGCAGTGAGCAGACTATCACCTACGAGCAGTACTTC. It specifies CASSEQTITYEQYF.

The sample holds one count of this clone. The chain recombines TRBV19 with TRBJ1-2, with 12 bases identical to TRBD1. V was pared by 7 bases and J by 7 bases, with 7 bases of the junction left unmatched. The CDR3 loop spans 14 amino acids. The germline gives CDR1 LNHDA, CDR2 SQIVND (reference sequence). The CDR3 DNA is TGTGCCAGTATTAGTGGGACAGGGGGCCTTGGCTACACCTTC. The encoded protein is CASISGTGGLGYTF. Combining the CDR3 with reference TRBV19 and TRBJ1-2 gives the whole variable domain DGGITQSPKYLFRKEGQNVTLSCEQNLNHDAMYWYRQDPGQGLRLIYYSQIVNDFQKGDIAEGYSVSREKKESFPLTVTSAQKNPTAFYLCASISGTGGLGYTFGSGTRLTVV.

As DNA, the CDR3 is TGTGCCTGGAGTGTGGGAGGGGATACGCAGTATTTT. Translated: CAWSVGGDTQYF. V is TRBV30 and J is TRBJ2-3, with 7 bases aligning to TRBD2. Germline trimming cut 0 bases from V and 6 bases from J; bases unmatched to any gene: 0. Germline CDR1 GTSNPN, CDR2 SVGIG (reference sequence). The CDR3 extends over 12 amino acids.